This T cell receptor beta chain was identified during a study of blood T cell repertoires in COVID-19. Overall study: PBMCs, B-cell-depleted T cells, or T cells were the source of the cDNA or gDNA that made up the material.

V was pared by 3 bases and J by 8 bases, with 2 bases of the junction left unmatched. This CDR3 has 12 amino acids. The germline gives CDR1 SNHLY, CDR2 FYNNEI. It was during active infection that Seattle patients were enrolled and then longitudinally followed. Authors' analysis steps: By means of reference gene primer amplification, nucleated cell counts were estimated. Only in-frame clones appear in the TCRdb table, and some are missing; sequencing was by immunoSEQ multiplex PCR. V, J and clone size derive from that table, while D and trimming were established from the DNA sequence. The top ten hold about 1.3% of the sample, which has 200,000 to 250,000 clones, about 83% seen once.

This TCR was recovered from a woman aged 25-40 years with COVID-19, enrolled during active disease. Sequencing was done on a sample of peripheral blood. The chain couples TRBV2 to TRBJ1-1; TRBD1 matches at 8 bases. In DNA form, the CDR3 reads TGTGCCAGCAGTGATGGGACAGGAGAAGCTTTCTTT. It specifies CASSDGTGEAFF.